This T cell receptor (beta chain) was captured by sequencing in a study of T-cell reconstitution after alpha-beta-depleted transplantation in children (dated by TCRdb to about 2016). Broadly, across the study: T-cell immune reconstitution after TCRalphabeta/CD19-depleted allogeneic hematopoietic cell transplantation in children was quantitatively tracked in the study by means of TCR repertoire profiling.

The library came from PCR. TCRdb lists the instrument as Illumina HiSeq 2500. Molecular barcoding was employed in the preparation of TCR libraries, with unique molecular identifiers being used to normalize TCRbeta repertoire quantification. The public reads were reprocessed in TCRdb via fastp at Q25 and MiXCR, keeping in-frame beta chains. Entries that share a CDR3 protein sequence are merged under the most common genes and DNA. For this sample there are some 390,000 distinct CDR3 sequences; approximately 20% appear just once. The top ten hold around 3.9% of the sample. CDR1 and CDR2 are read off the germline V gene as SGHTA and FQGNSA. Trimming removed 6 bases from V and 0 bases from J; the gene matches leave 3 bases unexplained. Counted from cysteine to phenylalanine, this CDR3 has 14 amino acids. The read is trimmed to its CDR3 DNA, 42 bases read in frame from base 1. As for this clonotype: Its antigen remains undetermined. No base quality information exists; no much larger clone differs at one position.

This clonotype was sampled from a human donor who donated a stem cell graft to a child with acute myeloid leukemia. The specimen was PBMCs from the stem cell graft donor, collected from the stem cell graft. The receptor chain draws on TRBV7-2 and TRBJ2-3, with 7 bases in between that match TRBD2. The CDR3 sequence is CASRRAGSTDTQYF. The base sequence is TGTGCCAGCAGAAGAGCGGGAAGCACAGATACGCAGTATTTT.